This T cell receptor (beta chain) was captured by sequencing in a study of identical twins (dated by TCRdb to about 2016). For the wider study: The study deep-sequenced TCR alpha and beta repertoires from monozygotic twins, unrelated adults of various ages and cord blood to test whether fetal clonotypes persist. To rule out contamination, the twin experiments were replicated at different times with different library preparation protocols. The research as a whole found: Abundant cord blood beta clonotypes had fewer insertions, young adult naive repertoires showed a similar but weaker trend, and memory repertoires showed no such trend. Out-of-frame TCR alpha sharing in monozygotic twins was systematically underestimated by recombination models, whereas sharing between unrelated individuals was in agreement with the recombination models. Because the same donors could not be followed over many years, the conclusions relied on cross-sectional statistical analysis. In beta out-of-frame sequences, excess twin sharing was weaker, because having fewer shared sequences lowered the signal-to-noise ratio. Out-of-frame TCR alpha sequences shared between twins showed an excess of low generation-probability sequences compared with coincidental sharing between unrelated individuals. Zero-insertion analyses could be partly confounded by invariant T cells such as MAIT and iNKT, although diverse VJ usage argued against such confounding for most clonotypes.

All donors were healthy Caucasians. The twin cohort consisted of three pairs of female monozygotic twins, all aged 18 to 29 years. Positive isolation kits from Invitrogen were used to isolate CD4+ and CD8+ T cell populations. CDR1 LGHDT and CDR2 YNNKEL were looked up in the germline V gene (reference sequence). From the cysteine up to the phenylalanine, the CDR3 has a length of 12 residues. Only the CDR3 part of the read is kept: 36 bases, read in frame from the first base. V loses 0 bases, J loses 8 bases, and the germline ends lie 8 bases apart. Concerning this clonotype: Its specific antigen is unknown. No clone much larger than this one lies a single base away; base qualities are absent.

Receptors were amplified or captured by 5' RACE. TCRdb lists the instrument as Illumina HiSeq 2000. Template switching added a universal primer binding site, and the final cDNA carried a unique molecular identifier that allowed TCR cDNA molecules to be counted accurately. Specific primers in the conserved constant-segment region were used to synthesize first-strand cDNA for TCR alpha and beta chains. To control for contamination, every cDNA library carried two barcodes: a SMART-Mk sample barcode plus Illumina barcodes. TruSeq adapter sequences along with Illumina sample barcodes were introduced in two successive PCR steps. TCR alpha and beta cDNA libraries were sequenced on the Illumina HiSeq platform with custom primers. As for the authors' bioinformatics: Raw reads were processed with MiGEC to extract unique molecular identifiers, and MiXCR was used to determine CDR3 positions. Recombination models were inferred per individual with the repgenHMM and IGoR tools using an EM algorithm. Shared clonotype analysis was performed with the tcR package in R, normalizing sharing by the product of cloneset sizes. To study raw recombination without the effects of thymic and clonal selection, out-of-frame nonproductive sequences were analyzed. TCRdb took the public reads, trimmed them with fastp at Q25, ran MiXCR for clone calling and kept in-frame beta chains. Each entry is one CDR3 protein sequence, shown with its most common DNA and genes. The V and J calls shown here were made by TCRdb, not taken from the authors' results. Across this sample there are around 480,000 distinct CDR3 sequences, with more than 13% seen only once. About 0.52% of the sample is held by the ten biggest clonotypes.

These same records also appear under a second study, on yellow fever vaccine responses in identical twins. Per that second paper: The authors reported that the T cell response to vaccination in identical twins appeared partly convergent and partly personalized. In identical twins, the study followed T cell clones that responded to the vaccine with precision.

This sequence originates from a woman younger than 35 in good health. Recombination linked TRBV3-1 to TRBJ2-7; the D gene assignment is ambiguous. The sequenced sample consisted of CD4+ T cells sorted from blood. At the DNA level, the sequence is TGTGCCAGCAGCCAAGATGAAGGGAAGCAGTACTTC. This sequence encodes CASSQDEGKQYF.